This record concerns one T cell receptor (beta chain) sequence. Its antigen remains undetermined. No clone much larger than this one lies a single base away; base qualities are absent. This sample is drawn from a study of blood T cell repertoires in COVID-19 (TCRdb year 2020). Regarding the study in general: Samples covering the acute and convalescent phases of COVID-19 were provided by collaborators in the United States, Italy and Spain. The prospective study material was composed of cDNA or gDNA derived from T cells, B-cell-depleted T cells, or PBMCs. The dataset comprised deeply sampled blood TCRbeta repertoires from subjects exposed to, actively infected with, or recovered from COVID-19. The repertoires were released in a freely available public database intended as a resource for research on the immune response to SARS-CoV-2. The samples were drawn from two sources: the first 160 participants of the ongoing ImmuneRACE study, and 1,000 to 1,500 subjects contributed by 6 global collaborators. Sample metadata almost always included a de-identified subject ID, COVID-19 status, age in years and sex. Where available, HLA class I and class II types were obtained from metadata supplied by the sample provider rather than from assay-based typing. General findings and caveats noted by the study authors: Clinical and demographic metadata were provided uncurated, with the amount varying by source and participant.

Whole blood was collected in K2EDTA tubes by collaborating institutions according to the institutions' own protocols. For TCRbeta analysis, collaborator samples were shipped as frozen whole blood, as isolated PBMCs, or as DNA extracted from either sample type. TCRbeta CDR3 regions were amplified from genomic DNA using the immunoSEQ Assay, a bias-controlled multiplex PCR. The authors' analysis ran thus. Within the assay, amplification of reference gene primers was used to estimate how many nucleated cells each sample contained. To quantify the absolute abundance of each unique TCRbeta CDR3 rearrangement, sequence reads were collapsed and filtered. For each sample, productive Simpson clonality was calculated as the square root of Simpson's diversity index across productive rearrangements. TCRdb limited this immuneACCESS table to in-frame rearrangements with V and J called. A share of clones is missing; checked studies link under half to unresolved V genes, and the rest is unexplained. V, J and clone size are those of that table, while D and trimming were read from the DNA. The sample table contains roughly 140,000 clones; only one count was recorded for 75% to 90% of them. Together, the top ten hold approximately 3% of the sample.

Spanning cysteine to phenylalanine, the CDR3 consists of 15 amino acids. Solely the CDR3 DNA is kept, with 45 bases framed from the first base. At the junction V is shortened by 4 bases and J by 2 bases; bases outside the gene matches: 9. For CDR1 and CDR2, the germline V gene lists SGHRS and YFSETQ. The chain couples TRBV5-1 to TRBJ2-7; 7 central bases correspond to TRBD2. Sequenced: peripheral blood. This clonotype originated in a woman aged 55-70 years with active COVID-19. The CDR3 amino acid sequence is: CASSQGLPAAYEQYF. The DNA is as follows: TGCGCCAGCAGCCAGGGACTACCCGCGGCCTACGAGCAGTACTTC.